This T cell receptor (beta chain) was found in a study of blood T cell repertoires in COVID-19. Study details: Acute and convalescent COVID-19 samples came from the United States, Italy and Spain.

Assay used: immunoSEQ multiplex PCR; TCRdb lists only in-frame clones, some missing. The sample lists approximately 69,000 clones, around 78% seen once, with 15% to 20% in the top ten. The CDR3 sequence is 15 residues long. Germline V gene data show CDR1 as MNHEY and CDR2 as SVGAGI. With 8 bases clipped from V and 4 bases from J, the junction kept 2 bases outside the gene matches. This TCR came from a woman over 75 with acute or convalescent COVID-19. Sequenced input: peripheral blood. This chain joins TRBV6-5 and TRBJ2-2; 15 nucleotides line up with TRBD2. The CDR3 spells CASGTSGGLTGELFF. DNA of the CDR3: TGTGCCAGCGGGACTAGCGGGGGGCTCACCGGGGAGCTGTTTTTT.